Below, 20 T cell receptor beta chains from the same sample are listed, as sequenced in a study of blood T cell repertoires in COVID-19. Only in-frame clones appear in the TCRdb table, and some are missing; sequencing was by immunoSEQ multiplex PCR. The data show hundreds of thousands of clones, around nine tenths seen once. The sample comprised PBMCs or T cells enriched from blood (not recorded which). The receptors were sampled from a woman under 30 who had been exposed to COVID-19.

The chain joins TRBV5-6 to TRBJ2-7; 7 positions match TRBD1. This CDR3 has 14 amino acids. Germline CDR1 reads SGHDT; CDR2 reads YYEEEE. Trimming cost V 7 bases and J 0 bases; bases outside gene matches: 7. The CDR3 loop reads CASQQTGVSYEQYF. The CDR3 region has the DNA TGTGCCAGCCAACAAACAGGGGTCTCCTACGAGCAGTACTTC.

This clone was observed a single time. The rearrangement joins TRBV4-3 to TRBJ1-2; the match to TRBD1 covers 7 bases. The J segment lost 2 bases and the V segment lost 3 bases, leaving 6 bases of the junction unmatched. The germline V gene encodes CDR1 LGHNA and CDR2 YSLEER. This CDR3 is 15 amino acids long. The CDR3 nucleotides read TGCGCCAGCAGCCAGACAGGGACGGGGAACTATGGCTACACCTTC. Translated, it gives CASSQTGTGNYGYTF.

J is TRBJ2-5 and V is TRBV7-2; the match to TRBD2 covers 9 bases. Germline-derived CDR1 and CDR2 are SGHTA and FQGNSA. The junction had 5 bases not matched to a gene; V was cut back by 0 bases and J by 3 bases. The CDR3 sequence is 16 residues long. The DNA for the CDR3 is TGTGCCAGCAGCTTAGCTAGGCCTAGCGGGGAAGAGACCCAGTACTTC. Translated, it gives CASSLARPSGEETQYF.

The genes are TRBV2 and TRBJ1-1; D is perhaps TRBD1 (6 bases). Germline CDR1 is SNHLY and CDR2 is FYNNEI. The CDR3 runs to 14 residues. Trimming pared 7 bases from V and 1 base from J, leaving 13 bases between. The CDR3: CASTPRQANTEAFF. As DNA, the CDR3 is TGTGCCAGCACTCCCAGACAGGCGAACACTGAAGCTTTCTTT.

CDR3 DNA sequence: TGTGCCAGCAGCCAAATTACAGGGGACCGCGCTTTCTTT. As protein: CASSQITGDRAFF. The chain employs TRBV3-1 (or the pseudogene TRBV3-2) and TRBJ1-1; 7 positions agree with TRBD1. Germline CDR1 reads LGHDT; CDR2 reads YNNKEL (reference sequence). Trimming removed 2 bases from V and 11 bases from J; junction bases left unmatched: 8. The CDR3 is made up of 13 amino acids.

The rearrangement links TRBV30 to TRBJ1-1, with 7 bases aligning to TRBD1. Germline V gives CDR1 GTSNPN, CDR2 SVGIG (reference sequence). The CDR3 covers 11 residues. With 5 bases clipped from V and 5 bases from J, the junction kept 2 bases outside the gene matches. The CDR3 loop reads CAWVQGTEAFF. For the CDR3, the DNA is TGTGCCTGGGTACAGGGGACTGAAGCTTTCTTT.

The chain joins TRBV7-3 to TRBJ2-3, with 10 bases lining up with TRBD2. The germline V gene encodes CDR1 SGHTA and CDR2 FQGTGA. With V trimmed by 6 bases and J by 2 bases, 2 bases remained unmatched. The CDR3 contains 14 residues. In DNA form, the CDR3 reads TGTGCCAGCAGTCTAGCGGGGGACACAGATACGCAGTATTTT. Protein: CASSLAGDTDTQYF.

This sequence joins TRBV15 and TRBJ2-7; D not certain. The CDR3 runs to 14 residues. V lost 1 base to trimming and J lost 4 bases, with 11 bases between them. Germline V gene lookup returns CDR1 LNHNV and CDR2 YYDKDF (reference sequence). CDR3: CATSRGEIPYEQYF. CDR3 bases: TGTGCCACCAGCAGAGGAGAGATCCCTTACGAGCAGTACTTC.

This clone was counted between two and nine times. The genes are TRBV25-1 and TRBJ2-3, with D hard to call. Trimming removed 4 bases from V and 1 base from J, with 6 bases in between. This CDR3 comprises 13 residues. Germline values: CDR1 MGHDK, CDR2 SYGVNS. The CDR3 DNA sequence: TGTGCCAGCAGTGTAACAGGCACAGATACGCAGTATTTT. Protein: CASSVTGTDTQYF.

The rearrangement joins TRBV5-1 to TRBJ2-7; TRBD2 agrees at 8 bases. CDR3 length: 15 amino acids. Trimming at V came to 5 bases and at J to 5 bases, leaving 12 bases not matched to a gene. From germline, CDR1 is SGHRS and CDR2 YFSETQ. The CDR3 loop is CASSSSAGAGHEQYF. The CDR3, as DNA: TGCGCCAGCAGTTCCTCAGCGGGAGCAGGGCACGAGCAGTACTTC.

The CDR3 DNA sequence: TGCGCCAGCAGCCAAGATGAACTAGCGGGAGTTTGGGCCGAGCAGTACTTC. It specifies CASSQDELAGVWAEQYF. The V call is TRBV4-1, the J call TRBJ2-7; 11 bases map to TRBD2. Per the germline V gene, CDR1 is MGHRA and CDR2 is YSYEKL. The CDR3 loop spans 17 amino acids. J gave up 6 bases and V 0 bases, and 10 bases lay outside the gene matches.

The chain uses TRBV28 and TRBJ1-4; 7 bases align to TRBD1. After removal of 5 bases from V and 2 bases from J, the junction contained 8 bases not matched to a gene. This CDR3 comprises 16 residues. Germline assignment: CDR1 MDHEN and CDR2 SYDVKM. As DNA, the CDR3 is TGTGCCAGCAGTCAACCCCGACAGGGTACTAATGAAAAACTGTTTTTT. This encodes CASSQPRQGTNEKLFF.

This clone has a single count. The chain carries TRBV28 and TRBJ2-1; perhaps TRBD2 as D (5 bases). Trimming took off 6 bases at V and 8 bases at J, with 11 bases between the two ends. The CDR3 sequence is 12 residues long. CDR1 and CDR2 (germline): MDHEN, SYDVKM. The CDR3 protein is CASREVRDEQFF. In DNA, the CDR3 is TGTGCCAGCAGGGAGGTACGAGATGAGCAGTTCTTC.

The rearrangement uses TRBV6-2 or TRBV6-3 and TRBJ2-7; 9 bases fit TRBD2. V lost 4 bases, J lost 4 bases, and 5 bases stayed unmatched. This CDR3 has 14 amino acids. CDR1 and CDR2 (germline): MNHEY, SVGEGT. The CDR3 protein is CASSFPTSGYEQYF. In DNA form, the CDR3 reads TGTGCCAGCAGTTTCCCGACTAGCGGTTACGAGCAGTACTTC.

The V gene is TRBV9, the J gene TRBJ2-5, with 9 positions matching TRBD2. The germline V gene has CDR1 SGDLS and CDR2 YYNGEE. V shed 4 bases, J shed 5 bases, and the junction held 6 bases outside the gene matches. The CDR3 length is 14 residues. DNA of the CDR3: TGTGCCAGCAGCTCTAGACTAGCGGCGGAGACCCAGTACTTC. This gives the protein CASSSRLAAETQYF.

The chain is built from TRBV2 and TRBJ2-7; TRBD2 matches at 12 bases. After removal of 8 bases from V and 6 bases from J, the junction contained 11 bases not matched to a gene. The CDR3 has 15 residues. Germline V gene sequence: CDR1 SNHLY, CDR2 FYNNEI. CDR3 DNA sequence: TGTGCCAGCGTAAAAGGAGGGACTAGCGGGTTCGAGCAGTACTTC. This gives the protein CASVKGGTSGFEQYF.

The rearrangement joins TRBV6-5 to TRBJ2-5; 8 positions agree with TRBD1. In germline, CDR1 is MNHEY, CDR2 SVGAGI. The CDR3 loop spans 14 amino acids. J was trimmed by 3 bases and V by 7 bases; bases with no gene match: 7. CDR3 region: CASKGLTGEETQYF. The CDR3 DNA is TGTGCCAGCAAGGGCCTGACAGGGGAAGAGACCCAGTACTTC.

In this sample, this clone turned up once. The CDR3: CSVTWTGAGNTEAFF. CDR3 DNA sequence: TGCAGCGTCACCTGGACAGGGGCTGGGAACACTGAAGCTTTCTTT. The chain recombines TRBV29-1 with TRBJ1-1; 9 bases agree with TRBD1. V lost 6 bases, J lost 1 base, and 9 bases stayed unmatched. CDR1 SQVTM and CDR2 ANQGSEA come from the germline V gene. CDR3 length equals 15 residues.

The CDR3 reads CASSFEGYGYTF. CDR3 nucleotide sequence: TGTGCCAGCAGCTTCGAGGGTTATGGCTACACCTTC. This sequence joins TRBV7-6 and TRBJ1-2; D gene ambiguous. CDR1 SGHVS and CDR2 FNYEAQ come from the germline V gene. V shed 3 bases and J shed 5 bases, with 7 bases lying between them. The CDR3 runs to 12 residues.

The rearrangement uses TRBV21-1 and TRBJ1-5; TRBD1 was called by the table and not checked on the DNA. TRBV21-1 is flagged as a pseudogene. The CDR3 consists of 16 residues. CDR3 DNA: TGTGCCAGCAGTTCCAGCAGAGAGACAGGGGGTCAGCCCCAGCATTTT. Its translation: CASSSSRETGGQPQHF.